A single sample gave rise to the 12 T cell receptor beta chains below, sequenced in a study of cytomegalovirus exposure and HLA in healthy donors. Primers included in the PCR were 60 Vbeta and 13 Jbeta primers. Assay: immunoSEQ multiplex PCR; the TCRdb copy retains only in-frame clones and omits some. This sample yields 90,000 or so clones, of which around 80% are seen a single time; about a third belongs to the top ten. Sequenced sample: PBMCs. The receptors stem from a man aged 50-59 years in good health and CMV-seropositive.

This clone was observed a few times. Here the CDR3 DNA reads TGTGCCAGCAGCTTAGTAACTCAAAAGGGGGAGACCCAGTACTTC. Residues: CASSLVTQKGETQYF. The gene calls are TRBV7-9 and TRBJ2-5; tentative D call: TRBD1 (5 bases). This CDR3 spans 15 amino acids. Germline values: CDR1 SEHNR, CDR2 FQNEAQ (reference sequence). V shed 1 base and J shed 5 bases, with 14 bases lying between them.

This clone has a handful of counts. The chain carries TRBV18 and TRBJ1-5; D is perhaps TRBD1 (6 bases). Trimming stripped 3 bases from V and 3 bases from J, with 15 bases between. The germline gives CDR1 KGHSH, CDR2 LQKENI. CDR3 length equals 16 residues. CDR3 in amino acids: CASSPLRQDINQPQHF. In DNA, the CDR3 is TGTGCCAGCTCACCTCTCAGACAGGATATCAATCAGCCCCAGCATTTT.

As DNA, the CDR3 is TGTGCCAGCAGCGATCAGGGTTCTGGGGCCAACGTCCTGACTTTC. Encoded protein: CASSDQGSGANVLTF. The chain employs TRBV11-3 and TRBJ2-6; tentative D call: TRBD1 (5 bases). Germline-derived CDR1 and CDR2 are SGHNT and YENEEA. This CDR3 is built from 15 residues. Trimming stripped 5 bases from V and 1 base from J, with 9 bases between.

The V gene is TRBV19, the J gene TRBJ1-5, with D possibly TRBD1 on 5 matching bases. The CDR3 contains 15 residues. V lost 5 bases, J lost 5 bases, and 16 bases lay in between. Germline loops: CDR1 LNHDA, CDR2 SQIVND (reference sequence). CDR3 sequence reads: CASSPLGGGDQPQHF. In DNA form, the CDR3 reads TGTGCCAGTAGTCCACTGGGGGGAGGGGATCAGCCCCAGCATTTT. Looking up the rest from reference TRBV19 and TRBJ1-5 gives the full variable domain: DGGITQSPKYLFRKEGQNVTLSCEQNLNHDAMYWYRQDPGQGLRLIYYSQIVNDFQKGDIAEGYSVSREKKESFPLTVTSAQKNPTAFYLCASSPLGGGDQPQHFGDGTRLSIL.

V gene TRBV11-3 combines with J gene TRBJ2-5; TRBD1 might be the D (5 bases). The DNA end is more similar to TRBJ2-7, so the J call may be wrong. The CDR3 spans 15 residues. Germline CDR1 and CDR2: SGHNT and YENEEA. Here the CDR3 DNA reads TGTGCCAGCAGCCCTGGCGGACACGGTGAATACGAGCAGTACTTC. Translated: CASSPGGHGEYEQYF.

This clone was picked up a small number of times. The chain is built from TRBV29-1 and TRBJ2-5, with TRBD2 identical over 8 bases. Trimming cost V 7 bases and J 7 bases; bases outside gene matches: 32. The CDR3 consists of 20 residues. CDR1 is SQVTM, CDR2 ANQGSEA, per germline. CDR3 DNA: TGCAGCGCTGACGGGGGGGTATACGGTTCTGTATCAAGGGGGATCGGGACCCAGTACTTC. Translating gives CSADGGVYGSVSRGIGTQYF.

In DNA, the CDR3 is TGTGCCAGTAGTATCTATGGGACTAGTATCCACGAGCAGTACTTC. It encodes CASSIYGTSIHEQYF. V and J are TRBV19 and TRBJ2-7; 8 bases line up with TRBD2. After removal of 3 bases from V and 5 bases from J, the junction contained 9 bases not matched to a gene. Germline V lookup: CDR1 LNHDA, CDR2 SQIVND (reference sequence). The CDR3 extends over 15 amino acids.

The chain joins TRBV19 to TRBJ2-1; 9 positions agree with TRBD2. This CDR3 contains 18 residues. Trimming removed 0 bases from V and 8 bases from J; junction bases left unmatched: 14. Germline values: CDR1 LNHDA, CDR2 SQIVND (reference sequence). The chain's CDR3 is CASSIDLWGSGGNDEQFF. As DNA, the CDR3 is TGTGCCAGTAGTATAGATCTATGGGGTAGCGGGGGAAATGATGAGCAGTTCTTC.

V usage is TRBV29-1 and J usage is TRBJ2-7, with D possibly being TRBD2 (5 bases). V lost 1 base and J lost 3, with 7 bases in between. The CDR3 is made up of 12 amino acids. The germline V gene encodes CDR1 SQVTM and CDR2 ANQGSEA. The CDR3 sequence: CSVEATNYEQYF. The CDR3 region has the DNA TGCAGCGTTGAAGCGACTAACTACGAGCAGTACTTC.

This chain joins TRBV6-6 and TRBJ1-1; 9 nucleotides match TRBD1. J was trimmed by 6 bases and V by 6 bases; bases with no gene match: 11. CDR1 MNHNY and CDR2 SVGAGI come from the germline V gene (reference sequence). The CDR3 runs to 15 residues. The CDR3 loop is CASSWDREKAAEAFF. CDR3 nucleotide sequence: TGTGCCAGCAGCTGGGACAGGGAGAAGGCGGCTGAAGCTTTCTTT.

Regarding this clone: At one end the junction does not follow the germline gene, possibly because of a read error. The chain joins TRBV7-9 to TRBJ2-1; 9 positions agree with TRBD2. This CDR3 has 14 residues. The germline CDR1 and CDR2 sequences are SEHNR and FQNEAQ (reference sequence). Here the CDR3 DNA reads TGTGCCAGCAGCGTAGCGGGAGCTATGAATGAGCAGTTCTTC. It codes for CASSVAGAMNEQFF.

The chain recombines TRBV6-1 with TRBJ1-1, with D unclear. From germline, CDR1 is MNHNS and CDR2 SASEGT. Trimming left V 10 bases short and J 3 bases short, with 9 bases between. CDR3 length equals 11 residues. The CDR3 region is CATKQDTEAFF. The CDR3 DNA reads TGTGCCACCAAGCAGGACACTGAAGCTTTCTTT.